This passage covers 8 T cell receptor beta chains from one sample sequenced in a study of brain T cells in children with intractable seizures. TCRdb keeps only in-frame clones here, not all; method: immunoSEQ multiplex PCR. The table lists over 95,000 clones, 94% of them singletons, with around 4.1% in the top ten. Sequencing used peripheral blood, obtained at surgery. These TCRs come from a boy younger than two with hemimegalencephaly and intractable seizures.

This chain uses TRBV28 with TRBJ2-1; 11 bases match TRBD2. Germline values: CDR1 MDHEN, CDR2 SYDVKM. J lost 4 bases, V lost 3 bases, and 8 bases had no gene match. The CDR3 has 17 residues. CDR3 DNA sequence: TGTGCCAGCAGTTTCACTAGCGGGAGCCCGCGTTACAATGAGCAGTTCTTC. Translated: CASSFTSGSPRYNEQFF.

The chain couples TRBV19 to TRBJ1-2; TRBD1 aligns across 7 bases. Germline CDR1 LNHDA, CDR2 SQIVND (reference sequence). The V and J ends lost 7 bases and 8 bases, in that order; junction bases with no gene match: 16. The CDR3 length is 15 residues. The CDR3 DNA reads TGTGCCAGTACCCGGCTCGAACGACAGGGCCGGGGCTACACCTTC. This sequence encodes CASTRLERQGRGYTF.

V usage is TRBV9 and J usage is TRBJ2-7, with 9 positions matching TRBD2. This CDR3 contains 15 residues. V lost 4 bases and J lost 3; bases outside the gene matches: 8. Germline loops: CDR1 SGDLS, CDR2 YYNGEE. The CDR3 DNA is TGTGCCAGCAGCCTCGCGGGGGGGCGAGGCTACGAGCAGTACTTC. Encoded protein: CASSLAGGRGYEQYF.

V usage is TRBV29-1 and J usage is TRBJ2-1; TRBD1 or TRBD2 may be the D gene (6 bases each). The V and J ends lost 3 bases and 6 bases respectively, with 15 bases between them. Germline CDR1 SQVTM, CDR2 ANQGSEA. This CDR3 is 14 amino acids long. CDR3 sequence (DNA): TGCAGCGTTGACGAGTCTAAGGGGGGCAATGAGCAGTTCTTC. The encoded protein is CSVDESKGGNEQFF.

The J gene is TRBJ1-2, the V gene TRBV14; D uncertain. V lost 2 bases and J lost 3, with 4 bases in between. Germline CDR1 reads SGHDN; CDR2 reads FVKESK. The CDR3 length is 12 residues. The CDR3 protein is CASSQTYYGYTF. DNA for the CDR3: TGTGCCAGCAGCCAAACATACTATGGCTACACCTTC.

Only one count was recorded for this clone. The V call is TRBV4-1, the J call TRBJ1-1, with D possibly being TRBD1 (6 bases). CDR3 size: 14 residues. Germline values: CDR1 MGHRA, CDR2 YSYEKL. V was clipped by 2 bases and J by 1 base, with 8 bases between them. The CDR3 spells CASSQRGQNTEAFF. CDR3 sequence (DNA): TGCGCCAGCAGCCAACGGGGGCAGAACACTGAAGCTTTCTTT.

This chain uses TRBV7-8 with TRBJ1-2; possibly TRBD1 for D (5 bases). V was cut by 2 bases and J by 7 bases, with 8 bases left in between. Germline V lookup: CDR1 SGHVS, CDR2 FQNEAQ. The length of the CDR3 is 12 residues. The CDR3 loop is CASSLRRGGYTF. As DNA, the CDR3 is TGTGCCAGCAGCTTACGAAGGGGTGGCTACACCTTC.

The J gene is TRBJ2-3, the V gene TRBV28; 7 bases line up with TRBD1. Germline assignment: CDR1 MDHEN and CDR2 SYDVKM. CDR3 length: 15 residues. Losses at the gene ends were 6 bases for V and 5 bases for J; bases not matched to a gene: 11. For the CDR3, the DNA is TGTGCCAGCAGCCCCTCGGGACAGACCTTAGATACGCAGTATTTT. Its protein is CASSPSGQTLDTQYF.